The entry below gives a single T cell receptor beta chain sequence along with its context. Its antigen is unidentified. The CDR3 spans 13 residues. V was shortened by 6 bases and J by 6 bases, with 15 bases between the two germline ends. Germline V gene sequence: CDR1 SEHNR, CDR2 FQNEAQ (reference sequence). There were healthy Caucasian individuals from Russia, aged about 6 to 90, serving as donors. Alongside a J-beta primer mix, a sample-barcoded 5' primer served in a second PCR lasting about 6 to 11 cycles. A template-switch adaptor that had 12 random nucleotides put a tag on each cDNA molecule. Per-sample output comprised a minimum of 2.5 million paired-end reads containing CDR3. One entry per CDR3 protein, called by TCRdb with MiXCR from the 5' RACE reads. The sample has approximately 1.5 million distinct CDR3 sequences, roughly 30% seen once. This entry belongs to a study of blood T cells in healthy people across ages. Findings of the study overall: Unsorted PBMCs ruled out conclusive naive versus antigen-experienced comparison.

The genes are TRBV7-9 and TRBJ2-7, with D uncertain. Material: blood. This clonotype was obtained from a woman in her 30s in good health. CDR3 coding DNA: TGTGCCAGCAGTAATGTCCCGTTATCCGAGCAGTACTTC. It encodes CASSNVPLSEQYF.